The rows below give T cell receptor beta chains drawn from one sample of a study of shared clonotypes between healthy human individuals. Measured with immunoSEQ multiplex PCR; TCRdb has only the in-frame clones, and not every one. The profile shows roughly 2,500,000 clones, 90% to 95% of them singletons. The sequencing sample was made of naive CD4+ T cells from PBMCs. These receptors all stem from a man younger than 35 in good health. Some clones in this sample may be carry-over from other donors' samples. The CDR3 runs from the conserved cysteine through the conserved F or W. Each record gives: V gene, J gene, clone size, D gene, CDR3 DNA, CDR3 protein. D genes are given only for firm matches. The size entry is marked missing in some rows and otherwise reads once, few, many or a size class.

V gene: TRBV11-2
J gene: TRBJ2-1
clone size: -
D gene: -
CDR3 DNA: TGTGCCAGCAGCACGGGACTTTTAACTGGTGAGCAGTTCTTC
CDR3 protein: CASSTGLLTGEQFF

V gene: TRBV29-1
J gene: TRBJ2-5
clone size: -
D gene: TRBD2
CDR3 DNA: TGCAGCGTTCCGACTAGCCCTCAAAGACAAGAGACCCAGTACTTC
CDR3 protein: CSVPTSPQRQETQYF

V gene: TRBV29-1
J gene: TRBJ1-3
clone size: few
D gene: -
CDR3 DNA: TGCAGCGGGGGGGTCTCTGGAAACACCATATATTTT
CDR3 protein: CSGGVSGNTIYF

V gene: TRBV2
J gene: TRBJ2-6
clone size: -
D gene: -
CDR3 DNA: TGTGCCCTCAGCCGCTCTGGGGCCAACGTCCTGACTTTC
CDR3 protein: CALSRSGANVLTF

V gene: TRBV5-1
J gene: TRBJ2-5
clone size: -
D gene: -
CDR3 DNA: TGCGCCAGCAGCTACACCGGGACCGAGACCCAGTACTTC
CDR3 protein: CASSYTGTETQYF

V gene: TRBV7-8
J gene: TRBJ2-1
clone size: -
D gene: -
CDR3 DNA: TGTGCCAGCAGCTTAGCGTCCGGGTACAATGAGCAGTTCTTC
CDR3 protein: CASSLASGYNEQFF

V gene: TRBV19
J gene: TRBJ1-2
clone size: -
D gene: -
CDR3 DNA: TGTGCCAGTAGTCCTGACAGATATGGCTACACCTTC
CDR3 protein: CASSPDRYGYTF

V gene: TRBV28
J gene: TRBJ1-5
clone size: few
D gene: -
CDR3 DNA: TGTGCCAGCAGCCTATACGGTCAGCCCCAGCATTTT
CDR3 protein: CASSLYGQPQHF

V gene: TRBV5-6
J gene: TRBJ1-1
clone size: once
D gene: -
CDR3 DNA: TGTGCCAGCAGCTCGCACGCTGACCGGGCCTTGAACACTGAAGCTTTCTTT
CDR3 protein: CASSSHADRALNTEAFF

V gene: TRBV11-2
J gene: TRBJ2-3
clone size: -
D gene: -
CDR3 DNA: TGTGCCAGCAGCCTCCCTGGGACTTCAGATACGCAGTATTTT
CDR3 protein: CASSLPGTSDTQYF

V gene: TRBV25-1
J gene: TRBJ2-3
clone size: -
D gene: -
CDR3 DNA: TGTGCCAGCAGTGAACACACTGGCAGTGATACGCAGTATTTT
CDR3 protein: CASSEHTGSDTQYF

V gene: TRBV6-1
J gene: TRBJ2-5
clone size: -
D gene: TRBD1
CDR3 DNA: TGTGCCAGCAGTGAAACCCAGGGGGCGCGGGAGACCCAGTACTTC
CDR3 protein: CASSETQGARETQYF

V gene: TRBV6-5
J gene: TRBJ1-1
clone size: -
D gene: -
CDR3 DNA: TGTGCCACAAAGCAGGGAGGGGCGCTGGACACTGAAGCTTTCTTT
CDR3 protein: CATKQGGALDTEAFF

V gene: TRBV7-6
J gene: TRBJ2-3
clone size: -
D gene: -
CDR3 DNA: TGTGCCAGCAGCTTAGATCTGACAGATACGCAGTATTTT
CDR3 protein: CASSLDLTDTQYF

V gene: TRBV6-1
J gene: TRBJ2-7
clone size: -
D gene: TRBD1
CDR3 DNA: TGTGCCAGCAGTGGACAGGGGCGCACCCTCTCCTACGAGCAGTACTTC
CDR3 protein: CASSGQGRTLSYEQYF

V gene: TRBV2
J gene: TRBJ1-1
clone size: -
D gene: TRBD1
CDR3 DNA: TGTGCCAGCAGCCCCCCCGGACAGGGTAAATGGACTGAAGCTTTCTTT
CDR3 protein: CASSPPGQGKWTEAFF

V gene: TRBV5-8
J gene: TRBJ1-4
clone size: -
D gene: -
CDR3 DNA: TGTGCCAGCAGCCCCGAGGTAGCTGAAAAACTGTTTTTT
CDR3 protein: CASSPEVAEKLFF

V gene: TRBV27
J gene: TRBJ2-3
clone size: -
D gene: -
CDR3 DNA: TGTGCCAGCAGGAACAGGGCCCCAGGGGGCACAGATACGCAGTATTTT
CDR3 protein: CASRNRAPGGTDTQYF

V gene: TRBV2
J gene: TRBJ1-2
clone size: -
D gene: -
CDR3 DNA: TGTGCCAGCAATCAACAAGGCGGGAACTATGGCTACACCTTC
CDR3 protein: CASNQQGGNYGYTF

V gene: TRBV10-2
J gene: TRBJ2-1
clone size: -
D gene: -
CDR3 DNA: TGCGCCAGCGTCGCACCCCTCATCCCGGGACCCCAAGGGAATGAGCAGTTCTTC
CDR3 protein: CASVAPLIPGPQGNEQFF

V gene: TRBV5-4
J gene: TRBJ2-7
clone size: -
D gene: -
CDR3 DNA: TGTGCCAGCAGTCTGGCCGGGGGCTCGAGCTCCTACGAGCAGTACTTC
CDR3 protein: CASSLAGGSSSYEQYF

V gene: TRBV30
J gene: TRBJ2-3
clone size: -
D gene: -
CDR3 DNA: TGTGCCTGGACTCTTGGTTTTGGGGGGCCCACAGATACGCAGTATTTT
CDR3 protein: CAWTLGFGGPTDTQYF

V gene: TRBV29-1
J gene: TRBJ2-2
clone size: -
D gene: -
CDR3 DNA: TGCAGCGTTGCAGGGGCCGGGGAGCTGTTTTTT
CDR3 protein: CSVAGAGELFF

V gene: TRBV5-3
J gene: TRBJ2-5
clone size: -
D gene: -
CDR3 DNA: TGTGCCAGAAGCGGCGGCCAGGGCGGGGAGACCCAGTACTTC
CDR3 protein: CARSGGQGGETQYF

V gene: TRBV18
J gene: TRBJ2-6
clone size: -
D gene: -
CDR3 DNA: TGTGCCAGCTCACCGGGGGCAGGGGCCAACGTCCTGACTTTC
CDR3 protein: CASSPGAGANVLTF

V gene: TRBV15
J gene: TRBJ1-5
clone size: -
D gene: -
CDR3 DNA: TGTGCCACCAGCAGAGGTTCGAGCTGGAGCAATAGCAATCAGCCCCAGCATTTT
CDR3 protein: CATSRGSSWSNSNQPQHF

V gene: TRBV7-7
J gene: TRBJ2-6
clone size: few
D gene: -
CDR3 DNA: TGTGCCAGCAGCTCGTTGGACGGCGGCGTCCTGACTTTC
CDR3 protein: CASSSLDGGVLTF

V gene: TRBV28
J gene: TRBJ1-1
clone size: -
D gene: -
CDR3 DNA: TGTGCCAGCAGGGTCGGAAACACTGAAGCTTTCTTT
CDR3 protein: CASRVGNTEAFF

V gene: TRBV2
J gene: TRBJ1-1
clone size: -
D gene: -
CDR3 DNA: TGTGCCAGCAGTCTAAGTAGTCCGGACAGCGGGACTGAAGCTTTCTTT
CDR3 protein: CASSLSSPDSGTEAFF

V gene: TRBV15
J gene: TRBJ2-1
clone size: -
D gene: -
CDR3 DNA: TGTGCCACCAGCAGAGGGACAGCAGCCTACAATGAGCAGTTCTTC
CDR3 protein: CATSRGTAAYNEQFF

V gene: TRBV7-7
J gene: TRBJ2-2
clone size: -
D gene: -
CDR3 DNA: TGTGCCAGCGGTAATGGGGGGACCGGGGAGCTGTTTTTT
CDR3 protein: CASGNGGTGELFF

V gene: TRBV5-1
J gene: TRBJ1-2
clone size: -
D gene: TRBD1
CDR3 DNA: TGCGCCAGCAGCTCGGACAGGGGGAGCCTCTATGGCTACACCTTC
CDR3 protein: CASSSDRGSLYGYTF

V gene: TRBV7-5
J gene: TRBJ1-3
clone size: -
D gene: -
CDR3 DNA: TGTGTCAGAAGCACCACCCGGGACTTCGGGGATTGTAGCTCTGGAAACACCATATATTTT
CDR3 protein: CVRSTTRDFGDCSSGNTIYF

V gene: TRBV18
J gene: TRBJ2-1
clone size: once
D gene: -
CDR3 DNA: TGTGCCAGCTCACGGACAGTTGAGGGAAATGAGCAGTTCTTC
CDR3 protein: CASSRTVEGNEQFF

V gene: TRBV5-1
J gene: TRBJ1-1
clone size: -
D gene: -
CDR3 DNA: TGCGCCAGCAGCTTGGACGGGGAGGGCAACACTGAAGCTTTCTTT
CDR3 protein: CASSLDGEGNTEAFF

V gene: TRBV5-1
J gene: TRBJ2-5
clone size: -
D gene: -
CDR3 DNA: TGCGCCAGCAGCTTGGGAGGACTTCAAGAGACCCAGTACTTC
CDR3 protein: CASSLGGLQETQYF

V gene: TRBV7-8
J gene: TRBJ2-7
clone size: -
D gene: TRBD2
CDR3 DNA: TGTGCCAGCAGCCGGACTAGCGGGAGGGCTTACGAGCAGTACTTC
CDR3 protein: CASSRTSGRAYEQYF

V gene: TRBV7-3
J gene: TRBJ2-2
clone size: -
D gene: -
CDR3 DNA: TGTGCCAGCAGCTCACGACCATTAGCGTCCGGGGAGCTGTTTTTT
CDR3 protein: CASSSRPLASGELFF

V gene: TRBV19
J gene: TRBJ2-7
clone size: -
D gene: -
CDR3 DNA: TGTGCCAGTAGTACCCACAGGAGCTCCTACGAGCAGTACTTC
CDR3 protein: CASSTHRSSYEQYF

V gene: TRBV19
J gene: TRBJ1-4
clone size: -
D gene: -
CDR3 DNA: TGTGCCAGTACACTGGGGCAACCCAATGAAAAACTGTTTTTT
CDR3 protein: CASTLGQPNEKLFF

V gene: TRBV29-1
J gene: TRBJ2-2
clone size: -
D gene: -
CDR3 DNA: TGCAGCGCCCCGGGAAAGGGGTCCTCCGGGGAGCTGTTTTTT
CDR3 protein: CSAPGKGSSGELFF

V gene: TRBV28
J gene: TRBJ1-5
clone size: -
D gene: -
CDR3 DNA: TGTGCCAGCAGTTTCTGGGGTCAGCCCCAGCATTTT
CDR3 protein: CASSFWGQPQHF

V gene: TRBV5-1
J gene: TRBJ2-2
clone size: -
D gene: TRBD1
CDR3 DNA: TGCGCCAGCGGTCGCGGAAACAGGGGCGACTCCAACACCGGGGAGCTGTTTTTT
CDR3 protein: CASGRGNRGDSNTGELFF

V gene: TRBV5-1
J gene: TRBJ2-1
clone size: -
D gene: -
CDR3 DNA: TGCGCCAGCAGCTCGTCCAGCGGCTTCTACAATGAGCAGTTCTTC
CDR3 protein: CASSSSSGFYNEQFF